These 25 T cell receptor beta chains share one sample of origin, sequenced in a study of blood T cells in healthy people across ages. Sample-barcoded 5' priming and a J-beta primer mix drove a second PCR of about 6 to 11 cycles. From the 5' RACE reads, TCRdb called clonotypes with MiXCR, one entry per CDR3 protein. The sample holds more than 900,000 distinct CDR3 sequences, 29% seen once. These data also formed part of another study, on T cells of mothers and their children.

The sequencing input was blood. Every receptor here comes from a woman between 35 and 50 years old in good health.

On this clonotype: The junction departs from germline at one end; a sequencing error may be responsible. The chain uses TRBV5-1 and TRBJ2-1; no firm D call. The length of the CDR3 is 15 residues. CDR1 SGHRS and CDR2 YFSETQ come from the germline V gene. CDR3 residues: CASSLDGFSYDEQFF. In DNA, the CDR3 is TGCGCCAGCAGCTTGGACGGTTTCTCCTACGATGAGCAGTTCTTC.

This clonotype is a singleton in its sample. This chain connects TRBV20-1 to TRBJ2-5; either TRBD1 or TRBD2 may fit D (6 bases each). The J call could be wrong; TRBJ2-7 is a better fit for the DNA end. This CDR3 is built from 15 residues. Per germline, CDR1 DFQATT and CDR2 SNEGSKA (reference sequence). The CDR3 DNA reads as TGCAGTGTTTTACCCGGGGGTCAGGGGTCCTACGAGCAGTACTTC. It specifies CSVLPGGQGSYEQYF.

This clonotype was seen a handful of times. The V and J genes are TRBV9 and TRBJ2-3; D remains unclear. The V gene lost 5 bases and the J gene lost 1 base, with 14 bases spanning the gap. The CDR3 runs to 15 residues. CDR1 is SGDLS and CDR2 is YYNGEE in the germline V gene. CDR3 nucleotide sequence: TGTGCCAGCAGTGCGCTACTCTTGCGCACAGATACGCAGTATTTT. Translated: CASSALLLRTDTQYF.

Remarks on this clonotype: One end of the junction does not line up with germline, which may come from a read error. The CDR3 nucleotides are TGCGTCGTTCGGGGGGCCCTCTCCTACGAGCAGTACTTC. Residues: CVVRGALSYEQYF. J is TRBJ2-7 and V is TRBV6-5, with TRBD2 as a possible D gene (7 bases). Looked up from germline, CDR1 is MNHEY and CDR2 is SVGAGI. This CDR3 has 13 amino acids.

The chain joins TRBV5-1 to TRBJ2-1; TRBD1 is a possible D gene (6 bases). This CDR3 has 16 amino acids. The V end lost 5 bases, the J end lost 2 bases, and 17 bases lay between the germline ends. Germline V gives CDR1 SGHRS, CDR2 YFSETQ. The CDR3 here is CASRVTGTPTYNEQFF. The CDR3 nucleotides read TGCGCCAGCAGAGTAACCGGGACACCAACCTACAATGAGCAGTTCTTC. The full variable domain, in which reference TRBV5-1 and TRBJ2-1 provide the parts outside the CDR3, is KAGVTQTPRYLIKTRGQQVTLSCSPISGHRSVSWYQQTPGQGLQFLFEYFSETQRNKGNFPGRFSGRQFSNSRSEMNVSTLELGDSALYLCASRVTGTPTYNEQFFGPGTRLTVL.

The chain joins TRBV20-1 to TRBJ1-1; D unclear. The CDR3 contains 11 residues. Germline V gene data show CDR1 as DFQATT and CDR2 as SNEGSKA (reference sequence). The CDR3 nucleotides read TGCAGGTTGCCCGTAAACACTGAAGCTTTCTTT. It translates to CRLPVNTEAFF.

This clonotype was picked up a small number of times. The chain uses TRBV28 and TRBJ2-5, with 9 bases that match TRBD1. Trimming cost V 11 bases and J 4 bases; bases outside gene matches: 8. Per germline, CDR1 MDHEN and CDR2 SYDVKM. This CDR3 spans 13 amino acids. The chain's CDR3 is CASRQGGRETQYF. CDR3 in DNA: TGTGCCTCACGACAGGGGGGGAGAGAGACCCAGTACTTC.

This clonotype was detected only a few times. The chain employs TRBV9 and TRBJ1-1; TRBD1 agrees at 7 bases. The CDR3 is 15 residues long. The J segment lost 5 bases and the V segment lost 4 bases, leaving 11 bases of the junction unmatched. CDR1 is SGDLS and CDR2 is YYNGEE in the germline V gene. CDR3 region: CASSSYRGDNTEAFF. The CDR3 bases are TGTGCCAGCAGCTCATACAGGGGTGATAATACTGAAGCTTTCTTT.

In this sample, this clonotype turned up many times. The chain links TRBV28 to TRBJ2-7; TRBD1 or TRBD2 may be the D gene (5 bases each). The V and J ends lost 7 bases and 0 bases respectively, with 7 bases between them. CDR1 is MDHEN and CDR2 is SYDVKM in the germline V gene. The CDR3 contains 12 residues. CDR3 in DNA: TGTGCCAGCACGGGGACCTCCTACGAGCAGTACTTC. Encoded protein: CASTGTSYEQYF.

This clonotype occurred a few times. The CDR3 region is CSVRGGDGNEQYF. The CDR3 nucleotides read TGCAGTGTAAGGGGGGGGGATGGCAATGAGCAGTACTTC. The rearrangement uses TRBV20-1 and TRBJ2-5; a weak D match, TRBD2 (7 bases). V dropped 7 bases and J dropped 11 bases, with 23 bases sitting between them. The germline V gene has CDR1 DFQATT and CDR2 SNEGSKA (reference sequence). This CDR3 contains 13 residues.

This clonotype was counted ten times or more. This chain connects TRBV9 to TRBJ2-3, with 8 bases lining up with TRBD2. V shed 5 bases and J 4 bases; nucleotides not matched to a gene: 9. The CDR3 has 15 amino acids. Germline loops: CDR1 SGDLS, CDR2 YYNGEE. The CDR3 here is CASSWGLVIPDTQYF. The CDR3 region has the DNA TGTGCCAGCAGTTGGGGACTAGTCATCCCAGATACGCAGTATTTT.

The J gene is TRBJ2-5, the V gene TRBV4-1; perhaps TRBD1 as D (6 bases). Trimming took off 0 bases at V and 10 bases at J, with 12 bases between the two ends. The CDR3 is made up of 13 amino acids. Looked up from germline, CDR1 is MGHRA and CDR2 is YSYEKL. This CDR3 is CASSQDGGQIQYF. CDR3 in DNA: TGCGCCAGCAGCCAAGATGGAGGACAGATCCAGTACTTC.

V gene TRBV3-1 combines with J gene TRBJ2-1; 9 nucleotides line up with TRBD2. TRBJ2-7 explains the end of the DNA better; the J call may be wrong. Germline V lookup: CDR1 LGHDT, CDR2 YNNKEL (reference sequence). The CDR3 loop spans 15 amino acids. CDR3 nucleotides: TGTGCCAGCAGCCACGTAGCGGGGGATAACAATGAGCAGTACTTC. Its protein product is CASSHVAGDNNEQYF.

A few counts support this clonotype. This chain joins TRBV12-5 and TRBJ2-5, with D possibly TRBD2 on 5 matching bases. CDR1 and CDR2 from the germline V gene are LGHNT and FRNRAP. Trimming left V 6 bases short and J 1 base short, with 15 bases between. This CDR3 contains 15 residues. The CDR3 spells CASGRGERVQETQYF. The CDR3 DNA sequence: TGTGCTAGTGGCCGGGGAGAGAGGGTCCAAGAGACCCAGTACTTC. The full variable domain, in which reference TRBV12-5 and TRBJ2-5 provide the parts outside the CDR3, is DARVTQTPRHKVTEMGQEVTMRCQPILGHNTVFWYRQTMMQGLELLAYFRNRAPLDDSGMPKDRFSAEMPDATLATLKIQPSEPRDSAVYFCASGRGERVQETQYFGPGTRLLVL.

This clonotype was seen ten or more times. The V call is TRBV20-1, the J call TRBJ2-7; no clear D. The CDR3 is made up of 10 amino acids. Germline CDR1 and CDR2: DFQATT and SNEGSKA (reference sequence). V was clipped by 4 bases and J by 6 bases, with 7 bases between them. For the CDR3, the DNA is TGCAGTGCTATTCTCGGCGAGCAGTACTTC. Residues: CSAILGEQYF.

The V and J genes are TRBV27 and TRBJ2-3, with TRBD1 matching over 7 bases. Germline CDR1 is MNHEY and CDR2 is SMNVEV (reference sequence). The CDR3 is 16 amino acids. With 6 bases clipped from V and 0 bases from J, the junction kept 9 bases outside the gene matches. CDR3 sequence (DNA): TGTGCCAGCAGCTACAGGGGACCCTTTAGCACAGATACGCAGTATTTT. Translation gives CASSYRGPFSTDTQYF.

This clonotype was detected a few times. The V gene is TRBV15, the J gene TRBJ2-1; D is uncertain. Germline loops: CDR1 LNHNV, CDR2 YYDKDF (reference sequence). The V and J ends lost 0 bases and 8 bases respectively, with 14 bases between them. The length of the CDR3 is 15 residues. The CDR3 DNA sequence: TGTGCCACCAGCAGAGATTTGGGCCCCGAGTATGAGCAGTTCTTC. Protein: CATSRDLGPEYEQFF.

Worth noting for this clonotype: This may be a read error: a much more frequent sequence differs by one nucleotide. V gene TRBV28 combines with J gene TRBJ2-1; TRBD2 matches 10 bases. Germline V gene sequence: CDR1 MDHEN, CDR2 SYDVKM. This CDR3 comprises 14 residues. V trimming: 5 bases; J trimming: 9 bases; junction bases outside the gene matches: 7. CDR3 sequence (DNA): TGTGCCAGCAGTAAGAGCGGGGGGGCGGTTGAGCAGTTCTTC. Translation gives CASSKSGGAVEQFF.

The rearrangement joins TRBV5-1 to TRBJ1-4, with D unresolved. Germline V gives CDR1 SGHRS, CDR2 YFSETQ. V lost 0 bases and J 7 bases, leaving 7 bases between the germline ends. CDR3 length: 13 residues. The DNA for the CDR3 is TGCGCCAGCAGCTTGGCCATTTCTGAAAAACTGTTTTTT. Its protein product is CASSLAISEKLFF.

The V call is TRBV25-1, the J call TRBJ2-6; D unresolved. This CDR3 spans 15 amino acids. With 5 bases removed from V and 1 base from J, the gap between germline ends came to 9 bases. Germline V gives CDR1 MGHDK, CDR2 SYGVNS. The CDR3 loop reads CASSPLGSGANVLTF. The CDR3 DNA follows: TGTGCCAGCAGTCCATTAGGGTCTGGGGCCAACGTCCTGACTTTC.

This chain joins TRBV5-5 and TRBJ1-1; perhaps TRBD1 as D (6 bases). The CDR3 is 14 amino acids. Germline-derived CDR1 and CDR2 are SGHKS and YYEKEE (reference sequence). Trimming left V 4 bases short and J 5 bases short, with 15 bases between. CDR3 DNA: TGTGCCAGCAGCCTCACAGGGTTTGGGACTGAAGCTTTCTTT. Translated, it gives CASSLTGFGTEAFF.

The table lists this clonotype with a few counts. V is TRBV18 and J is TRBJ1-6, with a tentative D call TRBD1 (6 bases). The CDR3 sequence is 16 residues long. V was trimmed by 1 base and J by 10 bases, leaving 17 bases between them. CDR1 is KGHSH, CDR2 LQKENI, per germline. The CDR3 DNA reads TGTGCCAGCTCACCACAGGGGGGACTCTCCGGGTCACCCCTCCACTTT. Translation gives CASSPQGGLSGSPLHF.

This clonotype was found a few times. CDR3 sequence: CASSVVEDRAEQYF. In DNA form, the CDR3 reads TGTGCCAGCAGCGTAGTAGAGGACAGGGCTGAGCAGTACTTC. The chain has TRBV9 and TRBJ2-4; 8 bases map to TRBD1. CDR1 and CDR2 (germline): SGDLS, YYNGEE. The V segment lost 0 bases and the J segment 13 bases; nucleotides outside the gene matches: 9. The length of the CDR3 is 14 residues.

The CDR3 DNA reads as TGTGCCAGCAGCCCTACCCGTAGGACGAACACCGGGGAGCTGTTTTTT. Its protein is CASSPTRRTNTGELFF. The V gene is TRBV6-2 or TRBV6-3, the J gene TRBJ2-2; D not resolved. The V end lost 6 bases, the J end lost 0 bases, and 14 bases lay between the germline ends. The CDR3 is made up of 16 amino acids. Germline V gives CDR1 MNHEY, CDR2 SVGEGT.

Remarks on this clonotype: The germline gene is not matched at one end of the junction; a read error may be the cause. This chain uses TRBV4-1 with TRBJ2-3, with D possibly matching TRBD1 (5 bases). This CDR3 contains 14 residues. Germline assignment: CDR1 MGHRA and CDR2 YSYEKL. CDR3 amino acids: CASSQLGATDAQYF. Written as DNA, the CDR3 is TGCGCCAGCAGCCAACTAGGGGCCACAGATGCGCAGTATTTT.